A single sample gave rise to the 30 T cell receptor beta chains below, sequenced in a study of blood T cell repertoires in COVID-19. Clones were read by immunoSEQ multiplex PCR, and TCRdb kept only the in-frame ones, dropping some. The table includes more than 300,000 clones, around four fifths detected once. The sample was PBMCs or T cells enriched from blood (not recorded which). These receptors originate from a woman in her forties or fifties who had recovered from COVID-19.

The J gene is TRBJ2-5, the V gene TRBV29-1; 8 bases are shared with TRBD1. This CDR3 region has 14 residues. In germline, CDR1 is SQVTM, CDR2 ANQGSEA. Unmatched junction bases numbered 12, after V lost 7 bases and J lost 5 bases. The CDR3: CSAGTGAVDETQYF. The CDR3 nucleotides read TGCAGCGCAGGGACAGGCGCCGTAGATGAGACCCAGTACTTC.

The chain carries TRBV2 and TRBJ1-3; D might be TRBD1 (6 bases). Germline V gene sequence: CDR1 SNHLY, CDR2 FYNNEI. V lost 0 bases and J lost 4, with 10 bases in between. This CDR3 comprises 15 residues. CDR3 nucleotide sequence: TGTGCCAGCAGTGAAGCGCAGGGGATAGGAAACACCATATATTTT. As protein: CASSEAQGIGNTIYF.

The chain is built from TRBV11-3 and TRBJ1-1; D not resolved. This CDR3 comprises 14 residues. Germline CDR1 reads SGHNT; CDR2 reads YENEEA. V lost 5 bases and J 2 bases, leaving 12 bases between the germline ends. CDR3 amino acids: CASSPGWSNTEAFF. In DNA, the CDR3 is TGTGCCAGCAGCCCCGGGTGGAGCAACACTGAAGCTTTCTTT.

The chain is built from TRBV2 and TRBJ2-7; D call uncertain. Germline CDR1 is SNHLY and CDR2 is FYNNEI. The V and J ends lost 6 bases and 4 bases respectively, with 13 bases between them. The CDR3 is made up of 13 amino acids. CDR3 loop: CASSSPGRYEQYF. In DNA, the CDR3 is TGTGCCAGCAGCTCCCCCGGCAGGTACGAGCAGTACTTC.

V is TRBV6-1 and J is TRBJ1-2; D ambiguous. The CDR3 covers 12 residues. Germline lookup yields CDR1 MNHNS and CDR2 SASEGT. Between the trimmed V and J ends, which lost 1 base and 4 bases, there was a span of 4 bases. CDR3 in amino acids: CASSEGSYGYTF. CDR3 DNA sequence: TGTGCCAGCAGTGAAGGGAGCTATGGCTACACCTTC.

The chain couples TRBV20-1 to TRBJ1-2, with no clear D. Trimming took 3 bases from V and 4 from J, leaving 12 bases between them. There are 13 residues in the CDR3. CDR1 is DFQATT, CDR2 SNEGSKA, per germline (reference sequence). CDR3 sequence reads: CSASHLGTYGYTF. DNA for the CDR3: TGCAGTGCTAGTCACCTAGGCACCTATGGCTACACCTTC.

DNA for the CDR3: TGTGCCAGCAGCTCTGACAGGAGTTCGGGCACAGATACGCAGTATTTT. This codes for CASSSDRSSGTDTQYF. The chain has TRBV7-3 and TRBJ2-3, with D possibly matching TRBD1 (6 bases). There are 16 residues in the CDR3. The ends were cut back, 4 bases at V and 1 base at J, with 15 bases in the middle. CDR1 and CDR2 from the germline V gene are SGHTA and FQGTGA.

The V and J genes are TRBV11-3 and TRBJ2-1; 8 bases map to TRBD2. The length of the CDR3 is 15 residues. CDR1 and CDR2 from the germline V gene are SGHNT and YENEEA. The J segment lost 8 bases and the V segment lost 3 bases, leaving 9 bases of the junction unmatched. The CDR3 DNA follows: TGTGCCAGCAGCTTGGTTCTAGCGGGTGAGGATGAGCAGTTCTTC. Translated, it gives CASSLVLAGEDEQFF. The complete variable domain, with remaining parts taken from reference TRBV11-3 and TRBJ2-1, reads EAGVVQSPRYKIIEKKQPVAFWCNPISGHNTLYWYLQNLGQGPELLIRYENEEAVDDSQLPKDRFSAERLKGVDSTLKIQPAELGDSAVYLCASSLVLAGEDEQFFGPGTRLTVL.

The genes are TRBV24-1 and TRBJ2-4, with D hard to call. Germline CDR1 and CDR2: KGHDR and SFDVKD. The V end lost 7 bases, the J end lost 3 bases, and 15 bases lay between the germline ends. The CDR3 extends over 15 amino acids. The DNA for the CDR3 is TGTGCCACCAGGTTGGCAGGTTCCGTCAAAAACATTCAGTACTTC. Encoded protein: CATRLAGSVKNIQYF.

CDR3 nucleotides: TGCGCCAGCAGTTACGACAGGGGGTCTGGATCACCCCTCCACTTT. Protein sequence: CASSYDRGSGSPLHF. V and J are TRBV5-1 and TRBJ1-6; 9 nucleotides line up with TRBD1. Germline V CDR1 and CDR2: SGHRS, YFSETQ. The J segment lost 10 bases and the V segment lost 5 bases, leaving 10 bases of the junction unmatched. CDR3 size: 15 residues.

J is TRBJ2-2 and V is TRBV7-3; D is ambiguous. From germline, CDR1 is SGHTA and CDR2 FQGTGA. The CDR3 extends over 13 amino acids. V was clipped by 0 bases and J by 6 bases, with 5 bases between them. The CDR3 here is CASSLTGAGELFF. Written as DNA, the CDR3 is TGTGCCAGCAGCTTAACTGGAGCCGGGGAGCTGTTTTTT.

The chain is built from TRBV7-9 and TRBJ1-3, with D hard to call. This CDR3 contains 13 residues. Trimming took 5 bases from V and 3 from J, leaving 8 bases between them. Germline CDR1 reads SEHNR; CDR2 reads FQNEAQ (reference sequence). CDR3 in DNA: TGTGCCAGCAGCCTCCGGGGTGGAAACACCATATATTTT. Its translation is CASSLRGGNTIYF.

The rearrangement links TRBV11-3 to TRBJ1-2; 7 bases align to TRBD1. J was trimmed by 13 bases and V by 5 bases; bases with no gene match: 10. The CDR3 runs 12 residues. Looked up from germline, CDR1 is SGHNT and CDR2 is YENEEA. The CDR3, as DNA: TGTGCCAGCAGCCTCCCAAGGGACAGACCCACCTTC. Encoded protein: CASSLPRDRPTF.

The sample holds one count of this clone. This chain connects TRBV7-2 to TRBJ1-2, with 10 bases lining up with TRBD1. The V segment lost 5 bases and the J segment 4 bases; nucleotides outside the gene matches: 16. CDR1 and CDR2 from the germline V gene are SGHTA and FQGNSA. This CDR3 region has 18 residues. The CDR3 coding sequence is TGTGCCAGCAGCCATCAGTCAGGACAGGGGGTATTTGGCTATGGCTACACCTTC. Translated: CASSHQSGQGVFGYGYTF.

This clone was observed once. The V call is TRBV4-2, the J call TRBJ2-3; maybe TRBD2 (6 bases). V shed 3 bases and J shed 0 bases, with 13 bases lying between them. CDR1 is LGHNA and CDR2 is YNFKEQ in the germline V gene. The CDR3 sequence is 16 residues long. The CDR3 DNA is TGTGCCAGCAGCCAGGGTCCTAGCGTGAGCACAGATACGCAGTATTTT. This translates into CASSQGPSVSTDTQYF.

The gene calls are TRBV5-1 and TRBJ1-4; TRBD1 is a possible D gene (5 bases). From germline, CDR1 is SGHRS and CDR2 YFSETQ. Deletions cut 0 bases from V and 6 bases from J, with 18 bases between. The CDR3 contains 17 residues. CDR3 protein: CASSLGRDRQGYEKLFF. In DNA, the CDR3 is TGCGCCAGCAGCTTGGGGAGGGATCGGCAGGGATATGAAAAACTGTTTTTT.

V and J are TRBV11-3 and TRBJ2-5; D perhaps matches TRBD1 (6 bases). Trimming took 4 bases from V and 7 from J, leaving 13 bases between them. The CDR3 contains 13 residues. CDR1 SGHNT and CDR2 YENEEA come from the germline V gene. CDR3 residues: CASSYGQSGTQYF. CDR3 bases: TGTGCCAGCAGCTATGGACAGTCCGGGACCCAGTACTTC.

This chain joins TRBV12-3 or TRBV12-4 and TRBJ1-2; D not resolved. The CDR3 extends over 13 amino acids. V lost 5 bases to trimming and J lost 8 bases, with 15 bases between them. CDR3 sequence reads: CASSQDFFNGYTF. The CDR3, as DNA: TGTGCCAGCAGTCAGGACTTTTTTAACGGCTACACCTTC.

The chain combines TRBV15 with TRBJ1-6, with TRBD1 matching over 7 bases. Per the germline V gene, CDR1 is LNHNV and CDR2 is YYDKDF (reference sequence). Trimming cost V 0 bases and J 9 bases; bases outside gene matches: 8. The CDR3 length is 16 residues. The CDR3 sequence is CATSREGARGSSPLHF. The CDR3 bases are TGTGCCACCAGCAGAGAGGGGGCCAGGGGGTCTTCACCCCTCCACTTT.

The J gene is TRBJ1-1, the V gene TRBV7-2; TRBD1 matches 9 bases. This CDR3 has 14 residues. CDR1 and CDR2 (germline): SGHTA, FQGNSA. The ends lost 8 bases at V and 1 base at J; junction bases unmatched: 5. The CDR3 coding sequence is TGTGCCAGCTCGAAGACAGGGGGGAACACTGAAGCTTTCTTT. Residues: CASSKTGGNTEAFF.

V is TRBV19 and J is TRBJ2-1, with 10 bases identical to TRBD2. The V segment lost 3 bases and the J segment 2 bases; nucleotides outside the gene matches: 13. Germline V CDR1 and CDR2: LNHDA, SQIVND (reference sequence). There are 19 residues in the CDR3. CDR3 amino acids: CASSIFWASGGGTYNEQFF. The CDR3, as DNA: TGTGCCAGTAGTATTTTTTGGGCTAGCGGGGGAGGAACCTACAATGAGCAGTTCTTC.

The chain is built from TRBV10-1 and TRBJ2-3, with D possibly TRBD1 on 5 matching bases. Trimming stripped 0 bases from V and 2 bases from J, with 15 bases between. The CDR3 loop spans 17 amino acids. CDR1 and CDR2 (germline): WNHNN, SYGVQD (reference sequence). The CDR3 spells CASSESGPGGVTDTQYF. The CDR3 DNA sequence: TGCGCCAGCAGTGAGTCGGGGCCTGGCGGAGTCACAGATACGCAGTATTTT.

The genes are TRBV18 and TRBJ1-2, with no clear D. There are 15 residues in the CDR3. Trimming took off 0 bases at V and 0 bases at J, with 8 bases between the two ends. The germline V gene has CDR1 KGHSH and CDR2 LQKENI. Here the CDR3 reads CASSPPMASNYGYTF. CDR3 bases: TGTGCCAGCTCACCACCTATGGCCTCTAACTATGGCTACACCTTC.

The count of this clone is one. The CDR3 region is CASSDAGTGAGEAFF. The DNA for the CDR3 is TGTGCCAGCAGTGACGCCGGGACAGGGGCTGGTGAAGCTTTCTTT. This sequence joins TRBV6-1 and TRBJ1-1; TRBD1 aligns across 10 bases. CDR3 length equals 15 residues. J was trimmed by 7 bases and V by 3 bases; bases with no gene match: 8. Germline V CDR1 and CDR2: MNHNS, SASEGT.

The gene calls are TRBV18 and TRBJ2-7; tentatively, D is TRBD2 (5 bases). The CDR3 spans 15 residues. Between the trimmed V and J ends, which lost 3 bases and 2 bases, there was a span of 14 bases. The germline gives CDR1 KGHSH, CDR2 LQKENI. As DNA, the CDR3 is TGTGCCAGCTCACCCCAGACGGGATCTCCCTACGAGCAGTACTTC. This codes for CASSPQTGSPYEQYF.

The CDR3: CASSLNEGIADTQYF. CDR3 bases: TGCGCCAGCAGCTTGAATGAGGGCATAGCAGATACGCAGTATTTT. The chain carries TRBV5-1 and TRBJ2-3, with D possibly being TRBD2 (5 bases). The germline gives CDR1 SGHRS, CDR2 YFSETQ. The CDR3 has 15 amino acids. The V end lost 1 base, the J end lost 4 bases, and 13 bases lay between the germline ends.

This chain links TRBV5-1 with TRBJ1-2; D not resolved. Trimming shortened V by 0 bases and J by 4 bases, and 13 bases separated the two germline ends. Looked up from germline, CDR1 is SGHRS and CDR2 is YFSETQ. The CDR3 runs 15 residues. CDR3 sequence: CASSLETDLGYGYTF. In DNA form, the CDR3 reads TGCGCCAGCAGCTTGGAGACCGATCTAGGCTATGGCTACACCTTC.

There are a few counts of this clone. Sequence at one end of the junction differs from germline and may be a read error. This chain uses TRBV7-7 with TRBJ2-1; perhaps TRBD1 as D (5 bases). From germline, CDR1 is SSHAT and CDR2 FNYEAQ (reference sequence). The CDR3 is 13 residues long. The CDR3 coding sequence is TGTGCTAGCAGCCCCCAGGGTAACAATGAGCAGTTCTTC. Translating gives CASSPQGNNEQFF. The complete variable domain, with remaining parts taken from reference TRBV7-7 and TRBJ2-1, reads GAGVSQSPRYKVTKRGQDVTLRCDPISSHATLYWYQQALGQGPEFLTYFNYEAQPDKSGLPSDRFSAERPEGSISTLTIQRTEQRDSAMYRCASSPQGNNEQFFGPGTRLTVL.

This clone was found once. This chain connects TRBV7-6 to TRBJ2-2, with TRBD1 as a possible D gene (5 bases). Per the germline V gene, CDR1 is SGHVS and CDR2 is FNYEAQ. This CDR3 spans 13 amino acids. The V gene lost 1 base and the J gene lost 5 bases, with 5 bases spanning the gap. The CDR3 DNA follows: TGTGCCAGCAGCTTAGGACAGACCGGGGAGCTGTTTTTT. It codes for CASSLGQTGELFF.

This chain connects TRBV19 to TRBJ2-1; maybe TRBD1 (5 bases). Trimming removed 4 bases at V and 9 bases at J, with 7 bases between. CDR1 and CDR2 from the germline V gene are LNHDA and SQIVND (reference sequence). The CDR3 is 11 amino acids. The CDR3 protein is CASSTTVEQFF. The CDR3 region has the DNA TGTGCCAGTAGTACGACAGTTGAGCAGTTCTTC.